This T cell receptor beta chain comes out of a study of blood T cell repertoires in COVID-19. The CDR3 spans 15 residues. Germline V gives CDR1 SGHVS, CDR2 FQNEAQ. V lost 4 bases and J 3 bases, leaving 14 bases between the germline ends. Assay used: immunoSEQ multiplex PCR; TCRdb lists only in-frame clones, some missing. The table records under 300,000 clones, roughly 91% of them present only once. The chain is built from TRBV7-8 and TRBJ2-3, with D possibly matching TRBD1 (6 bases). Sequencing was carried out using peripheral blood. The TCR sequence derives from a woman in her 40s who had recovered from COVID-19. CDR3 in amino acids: CASSSEARGTDTQYF. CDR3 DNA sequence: TGTGCCAGCAGCTCCGAGGCCAGGGGTACAGATACGCAGTATTTT.